The 29 T cell receptor beta chains below were found in one sample sequenced in a study of blood T cell repertoires in COVID-19. Generated by immunoSEQ multiplex PCR, the TCRdb table keeps only in-frame clones and is missing some. Here the sample spans some 220,000 clones, around 80% being singletons. The sample taken for sequencing was peripheral blood. The receptor source for this set is a woman in her 70s with acute or convalescent COVID-19.

This clone appeared a single time. The chain employs TRBV30 and TRBJ1-5, with 7 bases identical to TRBD1. Germline-derived CDR1 and CDR2 are GTSNPN and SVGIG (reference sequence). V lost 0 bases to trimming and J lost 3 bases; unmatched junction nucleotides: 5. The CDR3 consists of 15 residues. The CDR3 DNA sequence: TGTGCCTGGAGTGTCCTCGGGACAGACAATCAGCCCCAGCATTTT. Translation: CAWSVLGTDNQPQHF.

Details on this clone: One junction end disagrees with the germline gene, perhaps due to a read error. The chain recombines TRBV5-1 with TRBJ1-1; D gene ambiguous. Germline V gene lookup returns CDR1 SGHRS and CDR2 YFSETQ. This CDR3 has 16 residues. The CDR3 DNA reads as TGCGCCAGCAGCTTGGCCGGTTCGCGGAAAATCACTGAAGTTTTCTTT. Encoded protein: CASSLAGSRKITEVFF.

This chain joins TRBV15 and TRBJ2-5; D ambiguous. From germline, CDR1 is LNHNV and CDR2 YYDKDF (reference sequence). This CDR3 contains 15 residues. V lost 0 bases, J lost 4 bases, and 12 bases lay in between. The DNA of the CDR3 is TGTGCCACCAGCAGAGAAGCTTTTAATTCAGAGACCCAGTACTTC. Protein sequence: CATSREAFNSETQYF.

This sequence joins TRBV12-5 and TRBJ2-1; no definite D call. V shed 7 bases and J shed 7 bases, with 8 bases lying between them. Per germline, CDR1 LGHNT and CDR2 FRNRAP. This CDR3 has 11 residues. The CDR3 region has the DNA TGTGCTAGTGCTCTAATGAATGAGCAGTTCTTC. This encodes CASALMNEQFF. Variable domain in full (rest from reference TRBV12-5 and TRBJ2-1): DARVTQTPRHKVTEMGQEVTMRCQPILGHNTVFWYRQTMMQGLELLAYFRNRAPLDDSGMPKDRFSAEMPDATLATLKIQPSEPRDSAVYFCASALMNEQFFGPGTRLTVL.

The chain recombines TRBV7-2 with TRBJ2-7, with 8 bases matching TRBD2. Germline loops: CDR1 SGHTA, CDR2 FQGNSA. Germline trimming cut 4 bases from V and 3 bases from J; bases unmatched to any gene: 5. The CDR3 loop spans 14 amino acids. The CDR3 region is CASSSTSDYYEQYF. CDR3 coding DNA: TGTGCCAGCAGCTCGACTAGCGACTACTACGAGCAGTACTTC.

There are many counts of this clone. V is TRBV29-1 and J is TRBJ1-2; TRBD1 aligns across 9 bases. This CDR3 has 15 amino acids. Germline trimming cut 0 bases from V and 7 bases from J; bases unmatched to any gene: 9. CDR1 SQVTM and CDR2 ANQGSEA come from the germline V gene. CDR3 nucleotide sequence: TGCAGCGTTGAAGATCCACCGGGACAGGGAGGTGGCTACACCTTC. Its translation is CSVEDPPGQGGGYTF.

This sequence joins TRBV30 and TRBJ1-1; D is perhaps TRBD1 (6 bases). The germline gives CDR1 GTSNPN, CDR2 SVGIG (reference sequence). The CDR3 is made up of 13 amino acids. V lost 3 bases and J lost 3, with 11 bases in between. CDR3 loop: CAWSLGADTEAFF. The CDR3 DNA sequence: TGTGCCTGGAGCTTGGGGGCAGACACTGAAGCTTTCTTT.

The chain combines TRBV5-1 with TRBJ1-2; 7 nucleotides line up with TRBD1. The CDR3 loop spans 14 amino acids. The germline V gene has CDR1 SGHRS and CDR2 YFSETQ. V was clipped by 4 bases and J by 3 bases; unmatched bases: 6. CDR3 sequence: CASSVTGDDYGYTF. DNA for the CDR3: TGCGCCAGCAGCGTAACAGGGGACGACTATGGCTACACCTTC.

J is TRBJ1-2 and V is TRBV2; 12 nucleotides align to TRBD1. Trimming removed 7 bases from V and 8 bases from J; junction bases left unmatched: 14. The CDR3 has 16 residues. The germline gives CDR1 SNHLY, CDR2 FYNNEI. The DNA for the CDR3 is TGTGCCAGCACCGGGACAGGGGGCTTTTCCGCAAACGGCTACACCTTC. As protein: CASTGTGGFSANGYTF.

J is TRBJ2-7 and V is TRBV6-2 or TRBV6-3, with 10 bases matching TRBD1. This CDR3 region has 13 residues. V trimming: 5 bases; J trimming: 6 bases; junction bases outside the gene matches: 4. Germline V lookup: CDR1 MNHEY, CDR2 SVGEGT. CDR3 nucleotide sequence: TGTGCCAGCAGTCACCGGGACAGGGGCGAGCAGTACTTC. Translated, it gives CASSHRDRGEQYF.

The rearrangement uses TRBV5-1 and TRBJ2-1, with 7 positions matching TRBD1. Looked up from germline, CDR1 is SGHRS and CDR2 is YFSETQ. The CDR3 covers 15 residues. With V trimmed by 1 base and J by 4 bases, 5 bases remained unmatched. The CDR3 is CASSLSGTAYNEQFF. The CDR3 DNA reads TGCGCCAGCAGCTTGTCTGGGACAGCATACAATGAGCAGTTCTTC.

This clone appeared a few times. The gene calls are TRBV6-1 and TRBJ1-1, with unresolved D. The germline V gene has CDR1 MNHNS and CDR2 SASEGT. The V end was cut by 3 bases, the J end by 10 bases, with 9 bases between. CDR3 length: 11 residues. CDR3 sequence reads: CASSERHLAFF. As DNA, the CDR3 is TGTGCCAGCAGTGAGCGTCACCTAGCTTTCTTT.

This chain links TRBV5-1 with TRBJ2-3; weak D call: TRBD2 (7 bases). Germline-derived CDR1 and CDR2 are SGHRS and YFSETQ. Trimming removed 4 bases from V and 3 bases from J, with 21 bases in between. The CDR3 is 17 amino acids. In nucleotides, the CDR3 is TGCGCCAGCAGCCAAAATATGTTGGGGGGGCGGACAGATACGCAGTATTTT. Translated, it gives CASSQNMLGGRTDTQYF. Complete variable domain (other parts from reference TRBV5-1 and TRBJ2-3): KAGVTQTPRYLIKTRGQQVTLSCSPISGHRSVSWYQQTPGQGLQFLFEYFSETQRNKGNFPGRFSGRQFSNSRSEMNVSTLELGDSALYLCASSQNMLGGRTDTQYFGPGTRLTVL.

Here the CDR3 reads CASSRYEPIAYEQYF. CDR3 in DNA: TGTGCCAGCAGTCGATACGAGCCGATTGCCTACGAGCAGTACTTC. The chain recombines TRBV27 with TRBJ2-7; D is ambiguous. The V end lost 5 bases, the J end lost 2 bases, and 16 bases lay between the germline ends. The CDR3 is 15 amino acids. Germline-derived CDR1 and CDR2 are MNHEY and SMNVEV (reference sequence).

This clone is a singleton in its sample. This chain joins TRBV18 and TRBJ1-1, with 7 nucleotides matching TRBD1. After removal of 6 bases from V and 1 base from J, the junction contained 5 bases not matched to a gene. Germline assignment: CDR1 KGHSH and CDR2 LQKENI. The CDR3 consists of 14 residues. CDR3 sequence: CASSTQGENTEAFF. The CDR3, as DNA: TGTGCCAGCTCCACGCAGGGGGAGAACACTGAAGCTTTCTTT.

This clone was seen a single time. The chain combines TRBV6-2 or TRBV6-3 with TRBJ2-6; 8 nucleotides align to TRBD1. V lost 4 bases, J lost 1 base, and 6 bases stayed unmatched. CDR1 and CDR2 (germline): MNHEY, SVGEGT. CDR3 size: 17 residues. In DNA form, the CDR3 reads TGTGCCAGCAGTTCCGGGACAGGACGATCTGGGGCCAACGTCCTGACTTTC. Amino acid sequence: CASSSGTGRSGANVLTF.

The chain employs TRBV27 and TRBJ2-5; 8 bases are a match to TRBD2. Germline loops: CDR1 MNHEY, CDR2 SMNVEV (reference sequence). V was pared by 6 bases and J by 4 bases, with 10 bases of the junction left unmatched. The length of the CDR3 is 15 residues. The CDR3: CASRPMAGGRETQYF. The CDR3 DNA is TGTGCCAGCAGGCCTATGGCGGGGGGCCGAGAGACCCAGTACTTC.

This rearrangement joins TRBV14 to TRBJ2-7; the D gene is possibly TRBD1 (6 bases). CDR1 and CDR2 from the germline V gene are SGHDN and FVKESK. The V gene lost 0 bases and the J gene lost 4 bases, with 16 bases spanning the gap. This CDR3 is built from 16 residues. CDR3 sequence reads: CASSQDMGHSGYEQYF. CDR3 coding DNA: TGTGCCAGCAGCCAAGATATGGGACACTCTGGGTACGAGCAGTACTTC. Combining the CDR3 with reference TRBV14 and TRBJ2-7 gives the whole variable domain EAGVTQFPSHSVIEKGQTVTLRCDPISGHDNLYWYRRVMGKEIKFLLHFVKESKQDESGMPNNRFLAERTGGTYSTLKVQPAELEDSGVYFCASSQDMGHSGYEQYFGPGTRLTVT.

This chain joins TRBV20-1 and TRBJ1-2; 8 nucleotides line up with TRBD1. The CDR3 extends over 11 amino acids. Per the germline V gene, CDR1 is DFQATT and CDR2 is SNEGSKA (reference sequence). The CDR3 coding sequence is TGCAGGTCCACAGGGGGCTATGGCTACACCTTC. Protein: CRSTGGYGYTF.

V usage is TRBV5-1 and J usage is TRBJ2-2, with TRBD1 identical over 8 bases. The CDR3 sequence is 15 residues long. CDR1 and CDR2 (germline): SGHRS, YFSETQ. After removal of 3 bases from V and 5 bases from J, the junction contained 6 bases not matched to a gene. CDR3 loop: CASSYGTGATGELFF. CDR3 coding DNA: TGCGCCAGCAGCTACGGGACAGGAGCGACCGGGGAGCTGTTTTTT.

This rearrangement joins TRBV10-1 to TRBJ2-1, with TRBD2 matching 11 bases. V was clipped by 4 bases and J by 4 bases; unmatched bases: 0. Germline-derived CDR1 and CDR2 are WNHNN and SYGVQD (reference sequence). The CDR3 consists of 14 residues. CDR3 loop: CASSASGGYNEQFF. The CDR3 DNA reads TGCGCCAGCAGTGCTAGCGGGGGGTACAATGAGCAGTTCTTC.

This sequence joins TRBV27 and TRBJ2-1, with 9 bases matching TRBD1. V shed 5 bases and J 3 bases; nucleotides not matched to a gene: 5. CDR1 is MNHEY and CDR2 is SMNVEV in the germline V gene (reference sequence). The CDR3 is 15 amino acids. In nucleotides, the CDR3 is TGTGCCAGCAGTCGACAGGGGGGATTCTACAATGAGCAGTTCTTC. Amino acid sequence: CASSRQGGFYNEQFF.

The table lists this clone with a count of one. V and J are TRBV2 and TRBJ2-5; 8 bases agree with TRBD1. Germline loops: CDR1 SNHLY, CDR2 FYNNEI. V lost 2 bases, J lost 8 bases, and 10 bases stayed unmatched. The CDR3 consists of 15 residues. The CDR3 here is CASSENGGQGGTQYF. The CDR3 nucleotides read TGTGCCAGCAGTGAAAATGGTGGACAGGGAGGAACCCAGTACTTC.

The chain has TRBV7-9 and TRBJ2-7; no reliable D call. The V end was cut by 5 bases, the J end by 3 bases, with 14 bases between. There are 14 residues in the CDR3. Germline V gene data show CDR1 as SEHNR and CDR2 as FQNEAQ (reference sequence). The CDR3, as DNA: TGTGCCAGCAGCCCCCTCGAGGATCACTACGAGCAGTACTTC. The encoded protein is CASSPLEDHYEQYF.

This chain links TRBV7-3 with TRBJ1-3; D ambiguous. Looked up from germline, CDR1 is SGHTA and CDR2 is FQGTGA. Trimming removed 5 bases at V and 4 bases at J, with 15 bases between. This CDR3 has 15 residues. CDR3 in amino acids: CASSPSGGSGNTIYF. The CDR3 DNA sequence: TGTGCCAGCAGCCCGAGCGGAGGTTCGGGAAACACCATATATTTT.

The V call is TRBV6-2 or TRBV6-3, the J call TRBJ2-7, with TRBD2 matching over 7 bases. Germline CDR1 reads MNHEY; CDR2 reads SVGEGT. This CDR3 region has 14 residues. V shed 6 bases and J 2 bases; nucleotides not matched to a gene: 7. CDR3 DNA: TGTGCCAGCAGCGTGGGCGGGGGACCCTACGAGCAGTACTTC. This translates into CASSVGGGPYEQYF.

The chain is built from TRBV9 and TRBJ2-3, with 7 bases that match TRBD2. The V segment lost 0 bases and the J segment 3 bases; nucleotides outside the gene matches: 7. This CDR3 is 16 amino acids long. The germline CDR1 and CDR2 sequences are SGDLS and YYNGEE. CDR3 bases: TGTGCCAGCAGCGTAGCGACGGGGGGACTTACAGATACGCAGTATTTT. This codes for CASSVATGGLTDTQYF.

V is TRBV5-5 and J is TRBJ2-7, with a weak D call TRBD2 (5 bases). CDR1 SGHKS and CDR2 YYEKEE come from the germline V gene (reference sequence). Trimming pared 4 bases from V and 0 bases from J, leaving 14 bases between. The CDR3 is made up of 15 amino acids. This chain's CDR3 is CASSPGLMGSYEQYV. The CDR3 region has the DNA TGTGCCAGCAGCCCTGGACTCATGGGCTCCTACGAGCAGTACGTC.

J is TRBJ2-2 and V is TRBV6-4; 8 bases align to TRBD1. Germline assignment: CDR1 MRHNA and CDR2 SNTAGT. The CDR3 is 14 residues long. The CDR3 DNA reads TGTGCTGGCGTCAGGGGGCAGAACACCGGGGAGCTGTTTTTT. Amino acids: CAGVRGQNTGELFF.